Below, 20 T cell receptor beta chains from the same sample are listed, as sequenced in a study of vaccination and CD4 T cells after COVID-19 (dated by TCRdb to between 2021 and 2023). Their target antigens are unknown. Read against the paper, the sample's treatment or condition label means: roughly 10-day PBMC culture with coronavirus spike peptide pools or control peptides (ViraFEST assay). CD4+ T cells from unexposed donors were collected before the COVID-19 pandemic (2011-2018). Receptors were amplified or captured by PCR. TCRdb lists the instrument as Illumina iSeq 100. TCR sequencing of DNA from cultured CD4+ T cells used the Oncomine TCR Beta short-read assay at the Johns Hopkins FTIC core. The QIAamp micro DNA kit was used to extract genomic DNA from the cultured CD4+ T cells. Using fastp trimming at Q25 and MiXCR clonotype assembly, TCRdb reanalyzed the public sequencing data and kept in-frame beta chains. A single entry per CDR3 protein holds the most common genes and DNA from its merged rows. This sample lists roughly 9,300 distinct CDR3 sequences; around 35% were detected once. The ten largest clonotypes hold 15% to 25% of the sample.

Sequencing was done on a sample of CD4+ T cells from blood, cultured in vitro. These receptors came from a human donor in good health.

This clonotype was observed a few times. The chain is built from TRBV7-9 and TRBJ2-7; TRBD1 matches 8 bases. The CDR3 is 16 amino acids. The V gene end was trimmed by 4 bases and the J gene end by 5 bases; junction bases not matched to a gene: 13. Germline V gene sequence: CDR1 SEHNR, CDR2 FQNEAQ (reference sequence). CDR3 residues: CASSSFWTGTGNEQYF. CDR3 sequence (DNA): TGTGCCAGCAGCTCATTTTGGACAGGGACCGGTAACGAGCAGTACTTC.

The chain couples TRBV20-1 to TRBJ2-7; D is possibly TRBD1 (6 bases). V shed 6 bases and J shed 0 bases, with 15 bases lying between them. Germline-derived CDR1 and CDR2 are DFQATT and SNEGSKA (reference sequence). This CDR3 contains 14 residues. This CDR3 reads CSAARGWASYEQYF. CDR3 DNA: TGCAGTGCAGCCAGGGGTTGGGCCTCCTACGAGCAGTACTTC.

CDR3 coding DNA: TGTGCTAGTGGTTTGGGAGGGGTAAGCTATGGCTACACCTTC. This codes for CASGLGGVSYGYTF. The rearrangement links TRBV12-5 to TRBJ1-2; perhaps TRBD1 as D (5 bases). Germline lookup yields CDR1 LGHNT and CDR2 FRNRAP. Deletions cut 1 base from V and 4 bases from J, with 10 bases between. There are 14 residues in the CDR3. The full variable domain, in which reference TRBV12-5 and TRBJ1-2 provide the parts outside the CDR3, is DARVTQTPRHKVTEMGQEVTMRCQPILGHNTVFWYRQTMMQGLELLAYFRNRAPLDDSGMPKDRFSAEMPDATLATLKIQPSEPRDSAVYFCASGLGGVSYGYTFGSGTRLTVV.

This rearrangement joins TRBV5-4 to TRBJ2-3, with 9 positions matching TRBD1. V lost 3 bases, J lost 0 bases, and 5 bases stayed unmatched. The CDR3 runs 16 residues. Germline assignment: CDR1 SGHNT and CDR2 YYREEE (reference sequence). As DNA, the CDR3 is TGTGCCAGCAGCTCCTGGACAGGGGTTAGCACAGATACGCAGTATTTT. Residues: CASSSWTGVSTDTQYF. Drawing the rest from reference TRBV5-4 and TRBJ2-3, the complete variable domain is ETGVTQSPTHLIKTRGQQVTLRCSSQSGHNTVSWYQQALGQGPQFIFQYYREEENGRGNFPPRFSGLQFPNYSSELNVNALELDDSALYLCASSSWTGVSTDTQYFGPGTRLTVL.

The chain employs TRBV5-1 and TRBJ2-3; no clear D gene. This CDR3 spans 13 amino acids. Germline CDR1 is SGHRS and CDR2 is YFSETQ. V was cut by 2 bases and J by 2 bases, with 6 bases left in between. The chain's CDR3 is CASSFTPTDTQYF. CDR3 nucleotide sequence: TGCGCCAGCAGCTTTACCCCCACAGATACGCAGTATTTT.

This clonotype was counted between two and nine times. The genes are TRBV7-2 and TRBJ2-5, with D uncertain. The V end was cut by 3 bases, the J end by 1 base, with 0 bases between. Germline V gene data show CDR1 as SGHTA and CDR2 as FQGNSA. This CDR3 has 11 residues. Here the CDR3 DNA reads TGTGCCAGCAGCTTCCAAGAGACCCAGTACTTC. Translated, it gives CASSFQETQYF.

The chain combines TRBV7-3 with TRBJ2-3, with 9 nucleotides matching TRBD1. In germline, CDR1 is SGHTA, CDR2 FQGTGA. Trimming cost V 3 bases and J 4 bases; bases outside gene matches: 8. The CDR3 covers 16 residues. CDR3 loop: CASSLAGTGFADTQYF. As DNA, the CDR3 is TGTGCCAGCAGCTTGGCCGGGACAGGGTTCGCAGATACGCAGTATTTT.

This clonotype appeared a few times. The J gene is TRBJ2-5, the V gene TRBV6-1; 7 positions agree with TRBD1. The CDR3 length is 17 residues. Germline V gene data show CDR1 as MNHNS and CDR2 as SASEGT. The ends lost 2 bases at V and 1 base at J; junction bases unmatched: 10. CDR3 sequence: CASSERHRGSAQETQYF. CDR3 DNA sequence: TGTGCCAGCAGTGAAAGGCACAGGGGATCAGCCCAAGAGACCCAGTACTTC.

V usage is TRBV5-1 and J usage is TRBJ2-7; TRBD1 matches 7 bases. V gave up 4 bases and J gave up 2 bases; unmatched junction bases: 12. Germline V gene lookup returns CDR1 SGHRS and CDR2 YFSETQ. The CDR3 totals 16 residues. CDR3 in amino acids: CASSAREDRPPYEQYF. In nucleotides, the CDR3 is TGCGCCAGCAGCGCCCGCGAGGACAGGCCCCCCTACGAGCAGTACTTC.

The sample holds a few counts of this clonotype. CDR3 amino acids: CAISARTREDEQYF. The CDR3 nucleotides are TGTGCCATCAGTGCGCGGACTAGGGAGGACGAGCAGTACTTC. J is TRBJ2-7 and V is TRBV10-3; 7 bases are a match to TRBD2. Germline V lookup: CDR1 ENHRY, CDR2 SYGVKD. CDR3 length: 14 residues. V was pared by 4 bases and J by 5 bases, with 8 bases of the junction left unmatched.

In this sample, this clonotype turned up a few times. The rearrangement uses TRBV29-1 and TRBJ1-1, with D unresolved. V was pared by 3 bases and J by 6 bases, with 14 bases between. Germline V gene sequence: CDR1 SQVTM, CDR2 ANQGSEA. This CDR3 is built from 13 residues. Here the CDR3 reads CSVDTLRASEAFF. CDR3 nucleotides: TGCAGCGTTGACACCCTGAGGGCCTCTGAAGCTTTCTTT.

The V call is TRBV25-1, the J call TRBJ2-1; tentative D call: TRBD1 (8 bases). V dropped 0 bases and J dropped 8 bases, with 23 bases sitting between them. This CDR3 is built from 18 residues. Looked up from germline, CDR1 is MGHDK and CDR2 is SYGVNS. The DNA for the CDR3 is TGTGCCAGCAGTGAATACGGGGCAGGGGGCGGGAGAGGTTATGAGCAGTTCTTC. Translation gives CASSEYGAGGGRGYEQFF.

The chain joins TRBV18 to TRBJ1-6, with 7 nucleotides matching TRBD1. The CDR3 runs 15 residues. Germline V CDR1 and CDR2: KGHSH, LQKENI. The ends lost 3 bases at V and 4 bases at J; junction bases unmatched: 3. The CDR3 protein is CASSPSGGYNSPLHF. CDR3 nucleotides: TGTGCCAGCTCACCTTCAGGGGGATATAATTCACCCCTCCACTTT.

This clonotype occurred a few times. The rearrangement uses TRBV24-1 and TRBJ2-1; D may match TRBD1 or TRBD2 (6 bases each). With 3 bases removed from V and 7 bases from J, the gap between germline ends came to 21 bases. The germline CDR1 and CDR2 sequences are KGHDR and SFDVKD. CDR3 length equals 17 residues. This chain's CDR3 is CATSDGSVKLGGNEQFF. CDR3 nucleotides: TGTGCCACCAGTGATGGCTCAGTTAAACTAGGGGGGAATGAGCAGTTCTTC.

The rearrangement uses TRBV19 and TRBJ1-5; weak D call: TRBD1 (5 bases). The CDR3 extends over 17 amino acids. Germline assignment: CDR1 LNHDA and CDR2 SQIVND (reference sequence). The ends were cut back, 3 bases at V and 0 bases at J, with 15 bases in the middle. CDR3: CASSMAQGKYSNQPQHF. The CDR3 coding sequence is TGTGCCAGTAGTATGGCCCAGGGAAAATATAGCAATCAGCCCCAGCATTTT.

The chain uses TRBV5-6 and TRBJ2-5, with D possibly TRBD2 on 6 matching bases. CDR3 length equals 14 residues. The germline V gene encodes CDR1 SGHDT and CDR2 YYEEEE. Trimming removed 0 bases at V and 5 bases at J, with 11 bases between. CDR3 nucleotides: TGTGCCAGCAGCTTGGGCGGAGGGCCGGAGACCCAGTACTTC. It is translated as CASSLGGGPETQYF.

The rearrangement links TRBV5-6 to TRBJ2-7, with unresolved D. This CDR3 is built from 12 residues. Germline CDR1 SGHDT, CDR2 YYEEEE. The V end lost 4 bases, the J end lost 8 bases, and 13 bases lay between the germline ends. The CDR3 spells CASSTGRFKQYF. The CDR3 nucleotides are TGTGCCAGCAGCACCGGACGCTTCAAGCAGTACTTC.

CDR3 sequence: CASKSIGEQFF. The CDR3 DNA sequence: TGTGCCAGCAAGAGTATTGGTGAGCAGTTCTTC. The chain links TRBV28 to TRBJ2-1; D gene ambiguous. The CDR3 consists of 11 residues. From germline, CDR1 is MDHEN and CDR2 SYDVKM. Trimming removed 7 bases from V and 9 bases from J, with 10 bases in between. Using reference TRBV28 and TRBJ2-1 for the parts outside the CDR3, the full variable domain is DVKVTQSSRYLVKRTGEKVFLECVQDMDHENMFWYRQDPGLGLRLIYFSYDVKMKEKGDIPEGYSVSREKKERFSLILESASTNQTSMYLCASKSIGEQFFGPGTRLTVL.

The table lists this clonotype with a few counts. The chain couples TRBV20-1 to TRBJ1-5; D not resolved. Germline V lookup: CDR1 DFQATT, CDR2 SNEGSKA (reference sequence). V lost 0 bases and J 1 base, leaving 4 bases between the germline ends. This CDR3 region has 13 residues. Here the CDR3 DNA reads TGCAGTGCTAGAGAAGACAGCAATCAGCCCCAGCATTTT. It is translated as CSAREDSNQPQHF.

This clonotype was picked up a small number of times. The chain's CDR3 is CATQGAGTEAFF. In nucleotides, the CDR3 is TGTGCCACCCAGGGGGCCGGCACTGAAGCTTTCTTT. V is TRBV2 and J is TRBJ1-1, with 8 bases lining up with TRBD1. Germline V gene lookup returns CDR1 SNHLY and CDR2 FYNNEI. V shed 10 bases and J 4 bases; nucleotides not matched to a gene: 5. The CDR3 extends over 12 amino acids.